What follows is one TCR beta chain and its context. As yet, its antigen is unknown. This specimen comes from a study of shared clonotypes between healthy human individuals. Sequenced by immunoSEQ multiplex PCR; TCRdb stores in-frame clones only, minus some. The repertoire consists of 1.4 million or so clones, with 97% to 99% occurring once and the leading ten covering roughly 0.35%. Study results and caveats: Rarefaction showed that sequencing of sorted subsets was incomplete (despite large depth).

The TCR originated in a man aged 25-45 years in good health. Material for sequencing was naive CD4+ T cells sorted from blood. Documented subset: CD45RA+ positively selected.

The chain's CDR3 is CASSVAPFAGRDTGELFF. The CDR3 DNA is TGTGCCAGCAGCGTAGCTCCTTTTGCGGGGCGCGACACCGGGGAGCTGTTTTTT. V is TRBV9 and J is TRBJ2-2; TRBD2 is a possible D gene (6 bases). Germline loops: CDR1 SGDLS, CDR2 YYNGEE. V was pared by 0 bases and J by 3 bases, with 18 bases between. This CDR3 has 18 residues.